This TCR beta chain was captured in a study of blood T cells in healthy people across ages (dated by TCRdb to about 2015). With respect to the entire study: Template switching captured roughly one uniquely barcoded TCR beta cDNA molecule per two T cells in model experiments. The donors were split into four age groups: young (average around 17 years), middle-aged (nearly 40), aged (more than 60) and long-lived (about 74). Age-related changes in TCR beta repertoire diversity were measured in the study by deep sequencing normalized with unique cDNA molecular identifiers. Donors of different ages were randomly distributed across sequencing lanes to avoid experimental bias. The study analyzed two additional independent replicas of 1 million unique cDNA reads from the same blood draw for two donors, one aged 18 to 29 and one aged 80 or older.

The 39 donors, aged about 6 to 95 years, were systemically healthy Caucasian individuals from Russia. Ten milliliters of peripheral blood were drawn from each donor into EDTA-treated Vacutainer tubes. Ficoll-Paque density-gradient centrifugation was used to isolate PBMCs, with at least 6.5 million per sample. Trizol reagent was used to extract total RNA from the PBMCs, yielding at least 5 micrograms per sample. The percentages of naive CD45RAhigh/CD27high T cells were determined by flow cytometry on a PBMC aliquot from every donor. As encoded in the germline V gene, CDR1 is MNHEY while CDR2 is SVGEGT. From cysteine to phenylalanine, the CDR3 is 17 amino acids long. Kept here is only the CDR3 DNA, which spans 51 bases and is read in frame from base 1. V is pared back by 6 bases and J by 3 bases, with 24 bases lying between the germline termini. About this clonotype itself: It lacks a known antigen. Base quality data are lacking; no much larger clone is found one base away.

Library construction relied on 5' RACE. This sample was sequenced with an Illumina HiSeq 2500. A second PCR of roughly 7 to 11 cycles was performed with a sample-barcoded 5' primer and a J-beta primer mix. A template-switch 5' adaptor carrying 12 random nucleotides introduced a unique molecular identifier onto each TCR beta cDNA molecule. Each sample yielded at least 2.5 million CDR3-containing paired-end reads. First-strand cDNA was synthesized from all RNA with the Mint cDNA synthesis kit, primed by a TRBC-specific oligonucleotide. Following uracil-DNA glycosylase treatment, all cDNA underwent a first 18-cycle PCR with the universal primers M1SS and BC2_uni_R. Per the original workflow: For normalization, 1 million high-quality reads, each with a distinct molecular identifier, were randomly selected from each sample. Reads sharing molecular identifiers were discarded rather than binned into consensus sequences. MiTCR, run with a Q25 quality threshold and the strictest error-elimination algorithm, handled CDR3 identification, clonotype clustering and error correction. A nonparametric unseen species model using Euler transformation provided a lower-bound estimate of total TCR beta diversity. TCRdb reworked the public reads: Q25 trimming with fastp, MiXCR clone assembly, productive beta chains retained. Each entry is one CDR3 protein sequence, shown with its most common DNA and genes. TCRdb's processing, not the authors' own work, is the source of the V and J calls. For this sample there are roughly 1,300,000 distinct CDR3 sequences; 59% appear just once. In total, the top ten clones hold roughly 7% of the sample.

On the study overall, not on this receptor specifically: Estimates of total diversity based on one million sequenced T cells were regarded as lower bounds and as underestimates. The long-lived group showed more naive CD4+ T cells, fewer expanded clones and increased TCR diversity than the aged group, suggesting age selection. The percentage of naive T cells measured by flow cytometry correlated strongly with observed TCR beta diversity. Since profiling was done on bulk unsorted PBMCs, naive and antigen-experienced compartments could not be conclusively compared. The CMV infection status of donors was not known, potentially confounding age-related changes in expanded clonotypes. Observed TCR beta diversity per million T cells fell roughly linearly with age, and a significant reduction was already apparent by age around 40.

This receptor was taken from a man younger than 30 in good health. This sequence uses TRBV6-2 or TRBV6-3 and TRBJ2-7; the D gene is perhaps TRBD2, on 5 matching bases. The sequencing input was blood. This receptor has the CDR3 CASRGLATLALDYEQYF. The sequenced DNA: TGTGCCAGCAGGGGCCTCGCGACCCTCGCACTAGACTACGAGCAGTACTTC.